Shown below are 5 T cell receptor beta chains from a single sample sequenced in a study of early T cells in non-severe SARS-CoV-2 infection. TCRdb re-called the 5' RACE reads through MiXCR, storing one row per CDR3 protein. The sample has 45,000 to 65,000 distinct CDR3 sequences, 7% to 10% seen once; the top ten hold under 5%. The sample taken for sequencing was whole blood. These receptor sequences come from an adult who was a healthcare worker with PCR-confirmed SARS-CoV-2 infection or an uninfected control (not recorded which).

This clonotype was picked up many times. The CDR3 DNA reads as TGTGCCAGCAGCTTAGCATCACAATTTAACACTGAAGCTTTCTTT. It encodes CASSLASQFNTEAFF. The V gene is TRBV11-2, the J gene TRBJ1-1; no clear D gene. Trimming removed 1 base from V and 2 bases from J, with 11 bases in between. This CDR3 contains 15 residues. Germline CDR1 and CDR2: SGHAT and FQNNGV.

The chain carries TRBV18 and TRBJ2-1; 7 nucleotides match TRBD1. The V gene's germline CDR1 is KGHSH and CDR2 LQKENI. The CDR3 runs 15 residues. The J segment lost 8 bases and the V segment lost 1 base, leaving 8 bases of the junction unmatched. CDR3 region: CASSPQGDRDDEQFF. The CDR3 DNA sequence: TGTGCCAGCTCACCACAAGGAGACAGGGATGATGAGCAGTTCTTC.

This clonotype was seen a handful of times. V and J are TRBV3-1 and TRBJ2-1; 8 bases line up with TRBD2. Losses at the gene ends were 4 bases for V and 8 bases for J; bases not matched to a gene: 7. The length of the CDR3 is 14 residues. Germline CDR1 reads LGHDT; CDR2 reads YNNKEL (reference sequence). The CDR3 loop is CASSPRTSRHEQFF. CDR3 DNA sequence: TGTGCCAGCAGCCCTCGGACTAGCCGGCATGAGCAGTTCTTC.

This clonotype was seen repeatedly, ten times or more. This rearrangement joins TRBV10-3 to TRBJ1-1; 7 bases agree with TRBD1. V was pared by 10 bases and J by 1 base, with 3 bases of the junction left unmatched. CDR1 is ENHRY and CDR2 is SYGVKD in the germline V gene. This CDR3 spans 12 amino acids. DNA of the CDR3: TGTGCCACCTGGACAGGGAACACTGAAGCTTTCTTT. Its protein product is CATWTGNTEAFF.

The sample holds many counts of this clonotype. The V and J genes are TRBV20-1 and TRBJ2-7; D unclear. The germline gives CDR1 DFQATT, CDR2 SNEGSKA (reference sequence). V dropped 4 bases and J dropped 5 bases, with 12 bases sitting between them. The CDR3 loop spans 12 amino acids. This CDR3 reads CSAIDGFDEQYF. The CDR3 coding sequence is TGCAGTGCTATCGACGGGTTTGACGAGCAGTACTTC.